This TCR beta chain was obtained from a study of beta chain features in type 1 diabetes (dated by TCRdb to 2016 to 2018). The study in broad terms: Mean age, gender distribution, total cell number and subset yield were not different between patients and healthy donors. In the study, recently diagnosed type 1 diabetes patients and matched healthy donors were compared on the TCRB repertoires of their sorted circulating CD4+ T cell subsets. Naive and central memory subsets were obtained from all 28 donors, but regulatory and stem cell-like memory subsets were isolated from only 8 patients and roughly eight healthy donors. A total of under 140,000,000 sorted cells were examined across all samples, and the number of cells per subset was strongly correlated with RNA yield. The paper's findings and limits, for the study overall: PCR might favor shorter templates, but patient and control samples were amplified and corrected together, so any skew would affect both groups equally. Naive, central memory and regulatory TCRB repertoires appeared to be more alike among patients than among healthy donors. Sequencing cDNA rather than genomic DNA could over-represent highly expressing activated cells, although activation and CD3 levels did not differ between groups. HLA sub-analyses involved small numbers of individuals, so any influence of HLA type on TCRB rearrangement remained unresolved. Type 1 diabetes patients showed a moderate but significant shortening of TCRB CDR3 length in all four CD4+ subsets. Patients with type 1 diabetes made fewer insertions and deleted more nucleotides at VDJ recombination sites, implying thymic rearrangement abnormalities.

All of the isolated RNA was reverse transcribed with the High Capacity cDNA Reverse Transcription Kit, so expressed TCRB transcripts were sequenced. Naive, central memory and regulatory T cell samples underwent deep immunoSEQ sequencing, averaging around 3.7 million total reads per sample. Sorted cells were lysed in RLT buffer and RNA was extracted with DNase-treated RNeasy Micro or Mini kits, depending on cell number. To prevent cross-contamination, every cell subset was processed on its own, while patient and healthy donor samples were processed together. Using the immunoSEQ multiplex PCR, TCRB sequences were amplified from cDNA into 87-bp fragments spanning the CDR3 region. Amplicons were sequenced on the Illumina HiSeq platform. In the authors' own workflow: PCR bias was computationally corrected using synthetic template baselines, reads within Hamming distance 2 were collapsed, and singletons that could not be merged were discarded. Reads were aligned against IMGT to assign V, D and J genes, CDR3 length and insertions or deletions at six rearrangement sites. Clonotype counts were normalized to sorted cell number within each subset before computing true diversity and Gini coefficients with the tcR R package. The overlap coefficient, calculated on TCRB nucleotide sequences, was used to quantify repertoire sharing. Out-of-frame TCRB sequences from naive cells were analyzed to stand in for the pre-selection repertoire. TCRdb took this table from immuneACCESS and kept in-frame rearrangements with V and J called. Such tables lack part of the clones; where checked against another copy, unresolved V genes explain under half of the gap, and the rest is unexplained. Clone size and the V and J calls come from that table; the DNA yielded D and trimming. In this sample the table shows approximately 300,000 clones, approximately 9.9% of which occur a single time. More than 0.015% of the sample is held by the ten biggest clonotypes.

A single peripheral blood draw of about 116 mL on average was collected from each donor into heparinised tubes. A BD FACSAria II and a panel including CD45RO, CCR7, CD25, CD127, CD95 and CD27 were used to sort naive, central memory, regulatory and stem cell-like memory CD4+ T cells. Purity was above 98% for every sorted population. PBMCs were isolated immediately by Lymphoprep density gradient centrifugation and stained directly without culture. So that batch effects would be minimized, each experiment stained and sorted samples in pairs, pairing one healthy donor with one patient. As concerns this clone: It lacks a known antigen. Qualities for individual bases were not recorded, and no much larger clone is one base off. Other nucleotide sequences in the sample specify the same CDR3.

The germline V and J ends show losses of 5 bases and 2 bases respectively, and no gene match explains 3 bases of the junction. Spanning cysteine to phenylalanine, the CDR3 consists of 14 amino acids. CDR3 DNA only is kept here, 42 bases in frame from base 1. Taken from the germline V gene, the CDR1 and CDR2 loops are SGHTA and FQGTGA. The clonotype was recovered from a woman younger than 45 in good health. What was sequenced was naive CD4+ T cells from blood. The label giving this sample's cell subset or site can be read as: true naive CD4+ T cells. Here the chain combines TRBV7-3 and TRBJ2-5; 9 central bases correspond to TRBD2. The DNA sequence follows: TGTGCCAGCAGCCTAGCGGGAAGTCAAGAGACCCAGTACTTC. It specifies CASSLAGSQETQYF.